A single sample gave rise to the 11 T cell receptor beta chains below, sequenced in a study of T cells expressing NK-cell markers (dated by TCRdb to the early 2020s). Libraries came from 5' RACE. TCRdb shows the sequencer as Illumina HiSeq 2000. TCRdb reprocessed the reads and provides one entry for every CDR3 protein sequence; no DNA is given. This sample's records show about 450,000 distinct CDR3 sequences. Clones ranked in the top ten supply less than 7.5% of the sample. The source material was blood T cells: a sorted CD56 or NKG2C T cell subset, CD4+ or CD8+ T cells, or bulk PBMC T cells (not recorded which). The receptors stem from a woman aged 18 to 75 in good health.

V usage is TRBV6-7 and J usage is TRBJ2-3; the TRBD1 assignment by TCRdb is unverifiable without DNA. TRBV6-7 is filed as an ORF, its function uncertain. CDR3 length: 15 amino acids. The CDR3 loop reads CASSLRTGEADTQYF.

This chain joins TRBV14 and TRBJ2-2; TCRdb reports TRBD1, a call that lacks DNA to check it against. From germline, CDR1 is SGHDN and CDR2 FVKESK. The CDR3 runs 17 residues. The CDR3: CASSQDPTGVSTGELFF.

V is TRBV27 and J is TRBJ1-5; TCRdb's assignment of TRBD1 cannot be checked, as there is no DNA. Germline CDR1 reads MNHEY; CDR2 reads SMNVEV (reference sequence). This CDR3 region has 18 residues. This CDR3 is CASRTSHGAGGPNQPQHF.

The chain is built from TRBV6-5 and TRBJ1-1. This CDR3 has 11 amino acids. CDR1 is MNHEY and CDR2 is SVGAGI in the germline V gene. CDR3 residues: CASTIVTEAFF.

V usage is TRBV20-1 and J usage is TRBJ2-1. The CDR3 contains 16 residues. Germline V gene lookup returns CDR1 DFQATT and CDR2 SNEGSKA (reference sequence). CDR3 in amino acids: CSARDPSGNSYNEQFF.

The genes are TRBV5-1 and TRBJ2-1; absent DNA, TCRdb's TRBD2 call cannot be checked. Germline values: CDR1 SGHRS, CDR2 YFSETQ. This CDR3 has 17 amino acids. The CDR3: CASSLERLAGVYNEQFF.

CDR3 region: CASSLYLGEWDNEQFF. V usage is TRBV19 and J usage is TRBJ2-1. CDR3 size: 16 residues. The germline gives CDR1 LNHDA, CDR2 SQIVND (reference sequence).

The V gene is TRBV7-2, the J gene TRBJ2-1; TCRdb lists TRBD2, though no DNA is available to test this call. Germline V lookup: CDR1 SGHTA, CDR2 FQGNSA. The CDR3 is 15 residues long. This CDR3 reads CASSPRTSVANEQFF.

The chain has TRBV6-5 and TRBJ2-1; TCRdb reports TRBD2, a call that lacks DNA to check it against. The CDR3 loop spans 14 amino acids. In germline, CDR1 is MNHEY, CDR2 SVGAGI. CDR3 in amino acids: CASSYSGGRFEQFF.

The chain employs TRBV5-1 and TRBJ1-2; TCRdb calls TRBD1, which cannot be checked without DNA. Germline V lookup: CDR1 SGHRS, CDR2 YFSETQ. The CDR3 has 14 residues. The CDR3 sequence: CASSLTAGGDGYTF.

The chain combines TRBV12-3 or TRBV12-4 with TRBJ2-5; the D call of TRBD1 rests on TCRdb alone, since no DNA is present to check it. The CDR3 extends over 14 amino acids. CDR3 protein: CASSLNRVGETQYF.